Below, 21 T cell receptor beta chains from the same sample are listed, as sequenced in a study of regulatory and conventional T cells in RAG deficiency. Blood CD4+ CD25-low CD127-high conventional T cells supplied the genomic DNA template. This table comes from immunoSEQ multiplex PCR, and its TCRdb copy is limited to in-frame clones, with some not included. The table records 45,000 to 50,000 clones, about nine tenths of them present only once. These data are also associated with another study on regulatory T cells. That work adds: The PCR used 52 TRBV and 13 TRBJ primers.

Material: CD4+ effector T cells sorted from blood. These receptors were collected from a human donor in good health.

This chain links TRBV11-3 with TRBJ1-1, with D hard to call. V was cut by 4 bases and J by 3 bases, with 9 bases left in between. Germline CDR1 SGHNT, CDR2 YENEEA. The CDR3 length is 13 residues. The CDR3 bases are TGTGCCAGCAGCTCAATCTTGGACACTGAAGCTTTCTTT. Protein sequence: CASSSILDTEAFF.

This chain joins TRBV19 and TRBJ2-2; D call uncertain. Looked up from germline, CDR1 is LNHDA and CDR2 is SQIVND (reference sequence). The CDR3 loop spans 14 amino acids. The germline V and J ends were trimmed by 4 bases and 2 bases, with 8 bases remaining between them. The CDR3 coding sequence is TGTGCCAGTAGTAGGAAATTCAACACCGGGGAGCTGTTTTTT. Its protein is CASSRKFNTGELFF.

This chain links TRBV19 with TRBJ2-5; D perhaps matches TRBD1 (5 bases). The CDR3 runs to 14 residues. Between the trimmed V and J ends, which lost 1 base and 2 bases, there was a span of 8 bases. Germline V gene data show CDR1 as LNHDA and CDR2 as SQIVND (reference sequence). CDR3 sequence (DNA): TGTGCCAGTAGTATAGGACAGTGGCAAGAGACCCAGTACTTC. Its protein product is CASSIGQWQETQYF.

The V gene is TRBV7-8, the J gene TRBJ1-5; TRBD1 might be the D (6 bases). There are 15 residues in the CDR3. The germline V gene encodes CDR1 SGHVS and CDR2 FQNEAQ. Trimming removed 1 base from V and 8 bases from J, with 15 bases in between. The DNA for the CDR3 is TGTGCCAGCAGCTTAGGTGGGGGGGGCCCAGAGCCCCAGCATTTT. This encodes CASSLGGGGPEPQHF.

A single count supports this clone. This chain connects TRBV2 to TRBJ1-6; tentatively, D is TRBD1 (5 bases). Germline V lookup: CDR1 SNHLY, CDR2 FYNNEI. This CDR3 comprises 17 residues. Trimming cost V 7 bases and J 6 bases, with 22 bases left between them. CDR3 DNA sequence: TGTGCCAGCACCTATTTGGAGGGGTCTATCCGTAATTCACCCCTCCACTTT. Its translation: CASTYLEGSIRNSPLHF.

This rearrangement joins TRBV6-5 to TRBJ1-5, with no clear D. The CDR3 totals 12 residues. The germline CDR1 and CDR2 sequences are MNHEY and SVGAGI. Trimming cost V 6 bases and J 4 bases, with 7 bases left between them. The CDR3 nucleotides read TGTGCCAGCAGCCCTTTGAATCAGCCCCAGCATTTT. It yields the protein CASSPLNQPQHF.

V usage is TRBV11-2 and J usage is TRBJ1-1; D remains ambiguous. The CDR3 contains 15 residues. The V and J ends lost 2 bases and 3 bases respectively, with 13 bases between them. Germline CDR1 is SGHAT and CDR2 is FQNNGV. CDR3 bases: TGTGCCAGCAGCTTACTGGGAAAAGGAGACACTGAAGCTTTCTTT. Its translation is CASSLLGKGDTEAFF.

CDR3 in amino acids: CATQGYSNQPQHF. DNA for the CDR3: TGTGCCACACAGGGATATAGCAATCAGCCCCAGCATTTT. This chain joins TRBV9 and TRBJ1-5; D is perhaps TRBD1 (6 bases). The CDR3 covers 13 residues. From germline, CDR1 is SGDLS and CDR2 YYNGEE. Trimming left V 9 bases short and J 0 bases short, with 10 bases between.

V usage is TRBV9 and J usage is TRBJ2-3; D is unclear. Trimming took 1 base from V and 0 from J, leaving 9 bases between them. Germline V gene sequence: CDR1 SGDLS, CDR2 YYNGEE. This CDR3 has 15 amino acids. The CDR3 here is CASSVQTISTDTQYF. The CDR3 DNA follows: TGTGCCAGCAGCGTACAGACAATTAGCACAGATACGCAGTATTTT.

The chain recombines TRBV29-1 with TRBJ2-7; TRBD2 agrees at 9 bases. The CDR3 covers 12 residues. Germline V lookup: CDR1 SQVTM, CDR2 ANQGSEA. With V trimmed by 8 bases and J by 6 bases, 8 bases remained unmatched. For the CDR3, the DNA is TGCAGCACGCAGCAGACTAGCGGCGAGCAGTACTTC. As protein: CSTQQTSGEQYF.

The CDR3 protein is CASSLVAGGSYEQYF. CDR3 in DNA: TGTGCCAGCAGCTTAGTGGCGGGAGGCTCCTACGAGCAGTACTTC. V usage is TRBV7-8 and J usage is TRBJ2-7; 8 bases are shared with TRBD2. The CDR3 runs 15 residues. The germline gives CDR1 SGHVS, CDR2 FQNEAQ. With 1 base clipped from V and 0 bases from J, the junction kept 2 bases outside the gene matches.

A few counts support this clone. The chain combines TRBV19 with TRBJ2-7; 8 nucleotides match TRBD1. V gave up 6 bases and J gave up 6 bases; unmatched junction bases: 10. CDR1 is LNHDA, CDR2 SQIVND, per germline (reference sequence). The CDR3 extends over 14 amino acids. The CDR3 is CASRAGQGVGEQYF. CDR3 nucleotide sequence: TGTGCCAGTAGAGCAGGACAGGGTGTCGGCGAGCAGTACTTC. Full variable domain (rest looked up from reference TRBV19 and TRBJ2-7): DGGITQSPKYLFRKEGQNVTLSCEQNLNHDAMYWYRQDPGQGLRLIYYSQIVNDFQKGDIAEGYSVSREKKESFPLTVTSAQKNPTAFYLCASRAGQGVGEQYFGPGTRLTVT.

This clone was detected only once. V usage is TRBV29-1 and J usage is TRBJ2-3, with 10 positions matching TRBD2. J was trimmed by 0 bases and V by 3 bases; bases with no gene match: 0. The germline V gene has CDR1 SQVTM and CDR2 ANQGSEA. CDR3 length equals 14 residues. Here the CDR3 DNA reads TGCAGCGTTGAGACTAGCGGGAGCACAGATACGCAGTATTTT. Translation: CSVETSGSTDTQYF.

The chain links TRBV7-8 to TRBJ1-5; D gene unclear. The V and J ends lost 0 bases and 7 bases respectively, with 7 bases between them. The germline V gene encodes CDR1 SGHVS and CDR2 FQNEAQ. There are 13 residues in the CDR3. The CDR3: CASSLAPGQPQHF. CDR3 nucleotides: TGTGCCAGCAGCTTAGCCCCTGGGCAGCCCCAGCATTTT.

The rearrangement joins TRBV11-3 to TRBJ2-2, with 9 bases aligning to TRBD2. This CDR3 contains 18 residues. After removal of 4 bases from V and 2 bases from J, the junction contained 11 bases not matched to a gene. Germline CDR1 and CDR2: SGHNT and YENEEA. The CDR3: CASSSRGSGSQNTGELFF. The CDR3 bases are TGTGCCAGCAGCTCCCGGGGTAGCGGGAGCCAAAACACCGGGGAGCTGTTTTTT.

The V and J genes are TRBV7-2 and TRBJ1-2, with D maybe TRBD1 (6 bases). Per germline, CDR1 SGHTA and CDR2 FQGNSA. V was shortened by 5 bases and J by 7 bases, with 17 bases between the two germline ends. This CDR3 is built from 14 residues. CDR3 nucleotides: TGTGCCAGCAGCCTGGACAGAGCGCTACGTGGCTACACCTTC. Translation gives CASSLDRALRGYTF.

This chain joins TRBV5-5 and TRBJ2-6, with TRBD1 as a possible D gene (6 bases). Trimming took 2 bases from V and 3 from J, leaving 9 bases between them. The CDR3 runs 15 residues. Germline loops: CDR1 SGHKS, CDR2 YYEKEE (reference sequence). The CDR3 spells CASSFRGSGANVLTF. The CDR3 DNA is TGTGCCAGCAGCTTCAGGGGAAGTGGGGCCAACGTCCTGACTTTC.

Points on this clone: The sample holds other DNA sequences that translate to the same CDR3. V usage is TRBV5-1 and J usage is TRBJ2-1; 8 bases line up with TRBD2. CDR1 is SGHRS and CDR2 is YFSETQ in the germline V gene. CDR3 length equals 14 residues. The V and J ends lost 0 bases and 8 bases, in that order; junction bases with no gene match: 4. The CDR3 DNA is TGCGCCAGCAGCTTGGAAGGAGCGGGGGATGAGCAGTTCTTC. Translated: CASSLEGAGDEQFF.

The rearrangement uses TRBV18 and TRBJ1-1; perhaps TRBD1 as D (6 bases). Germline lookup yields CDR1 KGHSH and CDR2 LQKENI. Trimming took 3 bases from V and 3 from J, leaving 11 bases between them. This CDR3 region has 14 residues. The CDR3 loop is CASSPQGMDTEAFF. In DNA form, the CDR3 reads TGTGCCAGCTCACCGCAGGGGATGGACACTGAAGCTTTCTTT.

The CDR3 spells CASSSRGGSTTYEQYF. CDR3 bases: TGTGCCAGCAGCTCCCGTGGGGGCTCTACCACCTACGAGCAGTACTTC. The rearrangement links TRBV11-2 to TRBJ2-7; possibly TRBD1 for D (6 bases). With 4 bases removed from V and 2 bases from J, the gap between germline ends came to 18 bases. The CDR3 is 16 amino acids. The V gene's germline CDR1 is SGHAT and CDR2 FQNNGV.

The chain uses TRBV11-2 and TRBJ2-3; a weak D match, TRBD1 (6 bases). The CDR3 length is 12 residues. The V end lost 6 bases, the J end lost 11 bases, and 15 bases lay between the germline ends. The germline V gene has CDR1 SGHAT and CDR2 FQNNGV. The CDR3 nucleotides read TGTGCCAGCAGTCTAGAGGGGGTTCGGCAGTATTTT. Amino acid sequence: CASSLEGVRQYF.